The 7 T cell receptor beta chains below were found in one sample sequenced in a study of T-cell memory formation after mild COVID-19. TCRdb reprocessed the 5' RACE reads with MiXCR, giving one entry per CDR3 protein. The repertoire consists of more than 450,000 distinct CDR3 sequences, with about a sixth occurring once and the leading ten covering around 12%. Sequenced input: PBMCs or a T cell subset sorted from them (not recorded which). The source of these receptors is an adult woman who had mild COVID-19 (a few samples of this study predate the infection). Cell type and time point are not known.

The V and J genes are TRBV29-1 and TRBJ2-3; D possibly corresponds to TRBD1 (6 bases). V was clipped by 7 bases and J by 1 base, with 12 bases between them. Germline V gene data show CDR1 as SQVTM and CDR2 as ANQGSEA. The CDR3 sequence is 13 residues long. The CDR3 loop is CSAGKGGTDTQYF. The DNA of the CDR3 is TGCAGCGCTGGGAAGGGGGGCACAGATACGCAGTATTTT.

This clonotype was counted a few times. The rearrangement uses TRBV4-2 and TRBJ2-1, with TRBD2 matching 10 bases. Germline values: CDR1 LGHNA, CDR2 YNFKEQ. The junction had 7 bases not matched to a gene; V was cut back by 3 bases and J by 5 bases. The CDR3 loop spans 16 amino acids. The DNA of the CDR3 is TGTGCCAGCAGCCACCCCTTAGCGGGAGGAAACAATGAGCAGTTCTTC. It yields the protein CASSHPLAGGNNEQFF.

This clonotype occurred a few times. The V and J genes are TRBV28 and TRBJ2-3; 7 bases are a match to TRBD1. V gave up 6 bases and J gave up 5 bases; unmatched junction bases: 5. Germline V gene lookup returns CDR1 MDHEN and CDR2 SYDVKM. This CDR3 spans 13 amino acids. The CDR3 DNA reads TGTGCCAGCAGGACAGGGAACGAAGATACGCAGTATTTT. It codes for CASRTGNEDTQYF. Combining the CDR3 with reference TRBV28 and TRBJ2-3 gives the whole variable domain DVKVTQSSRYLVKRTGEKVFLECVQDMDHENMFWYRQDPGLGLRLIYFSYDVKMKEKGDIPEGYSVSREKKERFSLILESASTNQTSMYLCASRTGNEDTQYFGPGTRLTVL.

The table lists this clonotype with a few counts. The chain links TRBV2 to TRBJ1-5, with D hard to call. V was cut by 2 bases and J by 0 bases, with 5 bases left in between. The CDR3 contains 14 residues. The V gene's germline CDR1 is SNHLY and CDR2 FYNNEI. The CDR3 protein is CASSERPSNQPQHF. The CDR3 bases are TGTGCCAGCAGTGAAAGGCCTAGCAATCAGCCCCAGCATTTT.

This rearrangement joins TRBV12-3 or TRBV12-4 to TRBJ1-5; the D is unclear. The length of the CDR3 is 13 residues. V lost 3 bases and J lost 6, with 9 bases in between. CDR3 nucleotide sequence: TGTGCCAGCAGTTTTAGGGCGAGTCAGCCCCAGCATTTT. Translated: CASSFRASQPQHF.

The gene calls are TRBV15 and TRBJ1-1; 10 positions agree with TRBD1. Germline V gene lookup returns CDR1 LNHNV and CDR2 YYDKDF (reference sequence). V shed 2 bases and J 10 bases; nucleotides not matched to a gene: 10. This CDR3 has 15 amino acids. CDR3 sequence (DNA): TGTGCCACCAGCAGACCCGGGACAGGGGTTATGGTAGCTTTCTTT. Translated, it gives CATSRPGTGVMVAFF.

The rearrangement joins TRBV7-9 to TRBJ1-1; D might be TRBD1 (6 bases). Germline CDR1 reads SEHNR; CDR2 reads FQNEAQ (reference sequence). V lost 5 bases and J lost 4, with 17 bases in between. This CDR3 spans 15 amino acids. CDR3 amino acids: CASSDSTGPTTEAFF. CDR3 in DNA: TGTGCCAGCAGCGACTCAACAGGGCCCACCACTGAAGCTTTCTTT.